This entry lists 23 T cell receptor beta chains sequenced from one sample in a study of cytomegalovirus exposure and HLA in healthy donors (TCRdb year 2017). The library was made by the immunoSEQ multiplex PCR assay. A mixture of 60 forward primers for TCR Vbeta segments and 13 reverse primers for TCR Jbeta segments was used in the multiplex PCR. TCRdb obtained this table from immuneACCESS and retained in-frame rearrangements with V and J assigned. These tables miss some clones; where compared with another copy, unresolved V genes account for less than half of the shortfall, and the remainder is unexplained. The sample records under 200,000 clones, 68% of which are singletons. The ten largest clones represent 2.8% of the sample. Sequenced: PBMCs. The receptor set was obtained from a middle-aged woman in good health and CMV-seropositive.

The chain links TRBV28 to TRBJ2-3; the match to TRBD2 covers 7 bases. This CDR3 contains 14 residues. CDR1 and CDR2 from the germline V gene are MDHEN and SYDVKM. Trimming at V came to 8 bases and at J to 2 bases, leaving 7 bases not matched to a gene. For the CDR3, the DNA is TGTGCCAGCTCTCCTAGCGGCTTCACAGATACGCAGTATTTT. This codes for CASSPSGFTDTQYF. Supplemented by reference TRBV28 and TRBJ2-3, the full variable domain reads DVKVTQSSRYLVKRTGEKVFLECVQDMDHENMFWYRQDPGLGLRLIYFSYDVKMKEKGDIPEGYSVSREKKERFSLILESASTNQTSMYLCASSPSGFTDTQYFGPGTRLTVL.

V is TRBV5-4 and J is TRBJ1-2; 9 positions match TRBD1. The CDR3 covers 16 residues. Unmatched junction bases numbered 13, after V lost 4 bases and J lost 6 bases. Germline-derived CDR1 and CDR2 are SGHNT and YYREEE (reference sequence). CDR3 bases: TGTGCCAGCAGCCAGACAGGGGGATATGAAGGGAATGGCTACACCTTC. Its translation: CASSQTGGYEGNGYTF.

The rearrangement links TRBV19 to TRBJ1-1; the match to TRBD1 covers 10 bases. The V and J ends lost 10 bases and 11 bases, in that order; junction bases with no gene match: 10. Germline V gene lookup returns CDR1 LNHDA and CDR2 SQIVND (reference sequence). The CDR3 totals 12 residues. CDR3 sequence reads: CATRPTGGPAFF. The CDR3 DNA follows: TGTGCCACCCGCCCGACAGGGGGCCCCGCTTTCTTT.

The chain joins TRBV20-1 to TRBJ2-5, with D possibly being TRBD1 (5 bases). Germline CDR1 is DFQATT and CDR2 is SNEGSKA (reference sequence). The CDR3 covers 11 residues. Trimming shortened V by 7 bases and J by 6 bases, and 12 bases separated the two germline ends. The CDR3 sequence is CSVQGFQTQYF. CDR3 in DNA: TGCAGTGTCCAGGGTTTTCAGACCCAGTACTTC.

The chain carries TRBV27 and TRBJ1-1, with TRBD1 matching over 7 bases. V shed 2 bases and J 4 bases; nucleotides not matched to a gene: 13. CDR1 MNHEY and CDR2 SMNVEV come from the germline V gene (reference sequence). The length of the CDR3 is 17 residues. The CDR3 sequence is CASSLPRQGFATTEAFF. The CDR3 DNA follows: TGTGCCAGCAGTTTACCGAGACAGGGATTTGCAACCACTGAAGCTTTCTTT.

The chain combines TRBV6-5 with TRBJ1-3; no clear D. Between the trimmed V and J ends, which lost 2 bases and 0 bases, there was a span of 5 bases. The germline V gene encodes CDR1 MNHEY and CDR2 SVGAGI. The CDR3 covers 14 residues. CDR3 sequence: CASSYGSSGNTIYF. The CDR3 DNA reads as TGTGCCAGCAGTTACGGCAGCTCTGGAAACACCATATATTTT.

The V call is TRBV19, the J call TRBJ2-2; 10 bases map to TRBD2. Trimming removed 5 bases from V and 5 bases from J; junction bases left unmatched: 11. The CDR3 is made up of 17 amino acids. Looked up from germline, CDR1 is LNHDA and CDR2 is SQIVND (reference sequence). The CDR3 nucleotides are TGTGCCAGTAGTCGGACTAGCGGTTATGACGTTACCGGGGAGCTGTTTTTT. Protein product: CASSRTSGYDVTGELFF.

A note on this clone: Germline is not matched at one junction end, which may reflect a read error. The rearrangement uses TRBV7-7 and TRBJ2-3; D perhaps matches TRBD2 (6 bases). There are 15 residues in the CDR3. Germline V lookup: CDR1 SSHAT, CDR2 FNYEAQ (reference sequence). CDR3 nucleotides: TGTGCTAGCAGCTTAACTAGCAGCAGCACAGATACGCAGTATTTT. This codes for CASSLTSSSTDTQYF.

This clone showed up just a few times. V and J are TRBV7-2 and TRBJ1-5, with D possibly being TRBD1 (5 bases). This CDR3 is 14 amino acids long. CDR1 is SGHTA, CDR2 FQGNSA, per germline. V lost 4 bases, J lost 5 bases, and 12 bases lay in between. CDR3 sequence (DNA): TGTGCCAGCAGCTCTCAGGGAAGAGATCAGCCCCAGCATTTT. Its protein product is CASSSQGRDQPQHF.

The chain combines TRBV6-1 with TRBJ2-7; D unclear. Trimming pared 4 bases from V and 4 bases from J, leaving 8 bases between. In germline, CDR1 is MNHNS, CDR2 SASEGT. This CDR3 is 12 amino acids long. This CDR3 is CASSVHSYEQYF. CDR3 nucleotides: TGTGCCAGCAGTGTTCACAGTTACGAGCAGTACTTC.

V is TRBV7-9 and J is TRBJ2-7; TRBD1 matches 8 bases. Germline V gene lookup returns CDR1 SEHNR and CDR2 FQNEAQ (reference sequence). The V gene end was trimmed by 0 bases and the J gene end by 7 bases; junction bases not matched to a gene: 5. The CDR3 sequence is 14 residues long. The CDR3 sequence is CASSLAGQVFEQYF. The DNA for the CDR3 is TGTGCCAGCAGCTTAGCGGGACAGGTTTTTGAGCAGTACTTC.

A few counts support this clone. The chain links TRBV7-2 to TRBJ1-4, with 8 positions matching TRBD1. V lost 1 base, J lost 3 bases, and 1 base stayed unmatched. CDR3 length: 15 amino acids. The V gene's germline CDR1 is SGHTA and CDR2 FQGNSA. CDR3 region: CASSLGGQANEKLFF. CDR3 coding DNA: TGTGCCAGCAGCTTAGGGGGACAGGCTAATGAAAAACTGTTTTTT.

The chain has TRBV15 and TRBJ1-2; a possible D gene is TRBD1 (5 bases). V shed 6 bases and J shed 4 bases, with 18 bases lying between them. Germline CDR1 and CDR2: LNHNV and YYDKDF (reference sequence). The CDR3 has 15 residues. The CDR3 sequence is CATSRRGEGLYGYTF. The CDR3 bases are TGTGCCACCAGTCGACGGGGTGAGGGACTCTATGGCTACACCTTC.

The DNA of the CDR3 is TGTGCCAGCAGCCCAAGTAGGGGGGGCCTATACAATGAGCAGTTCTTC. Protein product: CASSPSRGGLYNEQFF. The chain joins TRBV7-8 to TRBJ2-1; tentatively, D is TRBD2 (7 bases). The CDR3 length is 16 residues. Germline loops: CDR1 SGHVS, CDR2 FQNEAQ. The V end lost 5 bases, the J end lost 4 bases, and 18 bases lay between the germline ends. Full variable domain (missing parts from reference TRBV7-8 and TRBJ2-1): GAGVSQSPRYKVAKRGQDVALRCDPISGHVSLFWYQQALGQGPEFLTYFQNEAQLDKSGLPSDRFFAERPEGSVSTLKIQRTQQEDSAVYLCASSPSRGGLYNEQFFGPGTRLTVL.

The rearrangement links TRBV4-3 to TRBJ1-1; D remains ambiguous. In germline, CDR1 is LGHNA, CDR2 YSLEER. V lost 0 bases to trimming and J lost 10 bases, with 12 bases between them. CDR3 length equals 13 residues. The chain's CDR3 is CASSQDFARLAFF. The CDR3, as DNA: TGCGCCAGCAGCCAAGATTTCGCCAGGCTAGCTTTCTTT.

The chain combines TRBV5-4 with TRBJ2-7, with 7 bases identical to TRBD1. Germline V CDR1 and CDR2: SGHNT, YYREEE (reference sequence). The CDR3 consists of 14 residues. The V and J ends lost 5 bases and 4 bases, in that order; junction bases with no gene match: 9. CDR3 in amino acids: CASSSGGLEYEQYF. CDR3 coding DNA: TGTGCCAGCAGTTCAGGGGGTTTGGAGTACGAGCAGTACTTC.

This clone was counted between two and nine times. The V gene is TRBV5-6, the J gene TRBJ1-6, with TRBD1 as a possible D gene (5 bases). The germline gives CDR1 SGHDT, CDR2 YYEEEE. V gave up 1 base and J gave up 6 bases, with 20 bases separating them. The CDR3 has 18 amino acids. The CDR3 DNA follows: TGTGCCAGCAGCTTGACCAGGGCTTTGGGTGTCGGTAATTCACCCCTCCACTTT. It is translated as CASSLTRALGVGNSPLHF.

The chain has TRBV29-1 and TRBJ2-1, with 10 bases aligning to TRBD1. Looked up from germline, CDR1 is SQVTM and CDR2 is ANQGSEA. This CDR3 is built from 15 residues. Unmatched junction bases numbered 12, after V lost 3 bases and J lost 10 bases. The CDR3 region is CSVDGLGTGVKEQFF. The CDR3 DNA is TGCAGCGTTGACGGTTTGGGGACAGGGGTCAAAGAGCAGTTCTTC.

This sequence joins TRBV4-2 and TRBJ2-3; TRBD2 aligns across 11 bases. This CDR3 has 18 residues. Trimming took 0 bases from V and 2 from J; bases not matched to a gene: 7. Germline V gene lookup returns CDR1 LGHNA and CDR2 YNFKEQ. This chain's CDR3 is CASSQDGGTSGFTDTQYF. CDR3 nucleotide sequence: TGTGCCAGCAGCCAAGATGGAGGGACTAGCGGTTTCACAGATACGCAGTATTTT.

The chain uses TRBV2 and TRBJ1-5; 8 nucleotides agree with TRBD1. The germline CDR1 and CDR2 sequences are SNHLY and FYNNEI. This CDR3 contains 15 residues. The V gene end was trimmed by 10 bases and the J gene end by 9 bases; junction bases not matched to a gene: 17. CDR3 sequence (DNA): TGTGCCACCGGACCGGGACAGGACCTAGGACGGCCCCAGCATTTT. Amino acid sequence: CATGPGQDLGRPQHF. Full variable domain (remainder filled in from reference TRBV2 and TRBJ1-5): EPEVTQTPSHQVTQMGQEVILRCVPISNHLYFYWYRQILGQKVEFLVSFYNNEISEKSEIFDDQFSVERPDGSNFTLKIRSTKLEDSAMYFCATGPGQDLGRPQHFGDGTRLSIL.

The genes are TRBV6-1 and TRBJ1-2; perhaps TRBD1 as D (5 bases). Trimming removed 7 bases from V and 7 bases from J, with 19 bases in between. In germline, CDR1 is MNHNS, CDR2 SASEGT. The CDR3 runs to 14 residues. The CDR3: CASTLGGNAGGYTF. DNA for the CDR3: TGTGCCAGCACCCTTGGGGGGAATGCAGGTGGCTACACCTTC.

This clone was detected a few times. V usage is TRBV14 and J usage is TRBJ2-1; 12 bases map to TRBD2. V lost 6 bases and J lost 0; bases outside the gene matches: 9. Germline V gene data show CDR1 as SGHDN and CDR2 as FVKESK. The CDR3 is 18 residues long. The CDR3 region has the DNA TGTGCCAGCAGACCTACTAGCGGGGGGCCGAGCTCCTACAATGAGCAGTTCTTC. It codes for CASRPTSGGPSSYNEQFF.

This clone was seen a few times. The V and J genes are TRBV6-5 and TRBJ1-6; the match to TRBD1 covers 7 bases. Germline CDR1 MNHEY, CDR2 SVGAGI. Trimming at V came to 0 bases and at J to 10 bases, leaving 6 bases not matched to a gene. This CDR3 has 15 amino acids. CDR3 DNA sequence: TGTGCCAGCAGTTACTCGAAGGCAGGGGGGTCACCCCTCCACTTT. This encodes CASSYSKAGGSPLHF.